This T cell receptor beta chain was recovered during a study of blood T cell repertoires in COVID-19. The length of the CDR3 is 12 residues. V gave up 5 bases and J gave up 7 bases, with 12 bases separating them. Germline V gene sequence: CDR1 MNHEY, CDR2 SVGEGT. Assay used: immunoSEQ multiplex PCR; TCRdb lists only in-frame clones, some missing. The sample has roughly 310,000 clones; roughly 90% are singletons. All recovered Cohort 3 donors got two negative PCRs, got clearance, or saw symptom resolution. The J gene is TRBJ2-7, the V gene TRBV6-2 or TRBV6-3, with D tentatively TRBD2 (5 bases). This sequence was found in a man aged 60-69 years who had recovered from COVID-19. Sequencing input: PBMCs or T cells enriched from blood (not recorded which). Written as DNA, the CDR3 is TGTGCCAGCAGTGTCGAGACGGGGGAGCAGTACTTC. Translating gives CASSVETGEQYF.